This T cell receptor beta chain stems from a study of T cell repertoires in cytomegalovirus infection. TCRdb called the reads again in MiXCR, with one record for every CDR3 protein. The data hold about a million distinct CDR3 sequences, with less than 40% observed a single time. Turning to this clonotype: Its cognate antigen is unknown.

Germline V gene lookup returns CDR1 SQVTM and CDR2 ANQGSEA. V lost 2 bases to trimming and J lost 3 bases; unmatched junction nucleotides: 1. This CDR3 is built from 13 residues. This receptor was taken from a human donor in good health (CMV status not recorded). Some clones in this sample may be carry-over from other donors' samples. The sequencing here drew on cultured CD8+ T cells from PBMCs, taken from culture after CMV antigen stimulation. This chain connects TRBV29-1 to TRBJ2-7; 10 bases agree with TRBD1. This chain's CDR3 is CSVERTGGYEQYF. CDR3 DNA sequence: TGCAGCGTTGAACGGACAGGGGGCTACGAGCAGTACTTC.